A single sample gave rise to the 16 T cell receptor beta chains below, sequenced in a study of CD8 T cells in Susac syndrome. The RNA, about 0.45 to 1 ug, was put through reverse transcription using random hexamers. TCRdb analysed the immunoSEQ multiplex PCR reads with MiXCR anew, one entry per CDR3 protein. This sample has 170,000 or so distinct CDR3 sequences, with around 93% found just once. Sequenced material: CD4+ T cells from PBMCs. Receptors originate from a human donor with multiple sclerosis.

The chain uses TRBV5-4 and TRBJ2-4; 11 bases fit TRBD1. The V gene's germline CDR1 is SGHNT and CDR2 YYREEE (reference sequence). The CDR3 loop spans 13 amino acids. J was trimmed by 9 bases and V by 9 bases; bases with no gene match: 8. The CDR3 loop reads CATGDRGISIQYF. As DNA, the CDR3 is TGTGCCACCGGGGACAGGGGGATTAGCATTCAGTACTTC.

The chain carries TRBV27 and TRBJ1-1, with 10 bases matching TRBD1. V was pared by 6 bases and J by 0 bases, with 4 bases of the junction left unmatched. The CDR3 is 15 amino acids. Germline CDR1 reads MNHEY; CDR2 reads SMNVEV (reference sequence). CDR3 nucleotides: TGTGCCAGCAGGGGGACAGGGGCTTTGAACACTGAAGCTTTCTTT. Its protein is CASRGTGALNTEAFF.

This clonotype has a single count. The rearrangement links TRBV28 to TRBJ1-2, with D tentatively TRBD1 (5 bases). This CDR3 spans 13 amino acids. V dropped 8 bases and J dropped 4 bases, with 14 bases sitting between them. The germline gives CDR1 MDHEN, CDR2 SYDVKM. CDR3 in DNA: TGTGCCAGCCAAAAGGGGCCCTCCTATGGCTACACCTTC. Translation: CASQKGPSYGYTF.

The CDR3 DNA reads as TGCGCCAGCAGCCAAGACAACTTCTACAATGAGCAGTTCTTC. This gives the protein CASSQDNFYNEQFF. V gene TRBV4-3 combines with J gene TRBJ2-1; D ambiguous. CDR1 and CDR2 from the germline V gene are LGHNA and YSLEER. The CDR3 length is 14 residues. With 0 bases removed from V and 3 bases from J, the gap between germline ends came to 6 bases.

This clonotype turned up a few times. CDR3 residues: CASSFLDTEAFF. CDR3 sequence (DNA): TGTGCCAGCAGTTTTTTGGACACTGAAGCTTTCTTT. V is TRBV28 and J is TRBJ1-1; D ambiguous. Germline lookup yields CDR1 MDHEN and CDR2 SYDVKM. V lost 3 bases and J lost 3, with 5 bases in between. This CDR3 spans 12 amino acids.

The CDR3 is CASGRYEQYF. The CDR3 DNA follows: TGTGCCAGCGGAAGATACGAGCAGTACTTC. V is TRBV27 and J is TRBJ2-7; the D is unclear. The germline CDR1 and CDR2 sequences are MNHEY and SMNVEV (reference sequence). This CDR3 has 10 amino acids. Trimming cost V 8 bases and J 4 bases, with 6 bases left between them.

The V gene is TRBV28, the J gene TRBJ1-1; TRBD1 matches 8 bases. The CDR3 length is 11 residues. The V and J ends lost 7 bases and 12 bases, in that order; junction bases with no gene match: 7. Germline loops: CDR1 MDHEN, CDR2 SYDVKM. This CDR3 reads CASTLNRGTFF. CDR3 sequence (DNA): TGTGCCAGCACCCTGAACAGGGGGACTTTCTTT. Using reference TRBV28 and TRBJ1-1 for the parts outside the CDR3, the full variable domain is DVKVTQSSRYLVKRTGEKVFLECVQDMDHENMFWYRQDPGLGLRLIYFSYDVKMKEKGDIPEGYSVSREKKERFSLILESASTNQTSMYLCASTLNRGTFFGQGTRLTVV.

This clonotype came up once. The rearrangement uses TRBV6-2 or TRBV6-3 and TRBJ2-1; TRBD2 matches 13 bases. The CDR3 is made up of 16 amino acids. The V gene end was trimmed by 2 bases and the J gene end by 5 bases; junction bases not matched to a gene: 3. From germline, CDR1 is MNHEY and CDR2 SVGEGT. CDR3 nucleotides: TGTGCCAGCAGTTACCAAACTAGCGGGGGGGACAATGAGCAGTTCTTC. Translated: CASSYQTSGGDNEQFF.

The chain recombines TRBV15 with TRBJ2-5, with TRBD2 matching over 10 bases. Looked up from germline, CDR1 is LNHNV and CDR2 is YYDKDF (reference sequence). V lost 4 bases, J lost 1 base, and 6 bases stayed unmatched. The CDR3 covers 16 residues. The CDR3 bases are TGTGCCACCAGCATGGGGACTAGCGTATTCCAAGAGACCCAGTACTTC. As protein: CATSMGTSVFQETQYF.

The chain has TRBV10-3 and TRBJ2-5, with 11 bases fitting TRBD2. The CDR3 spans 12 residues. V lost 9 bases and J lost 3; bases outside the gene matches: 0. Per germline, CDR1 ENHRY and CDR2 SYGVKD. The CDR3 nucleotides are TGTGCCATTAGCGGGGGGGAAGAGACCCAGTACTTC. Protein sequence: CAISGGEETQYF.

The chain carries TRBV7-2 and TRBJ2-7; 10 bases agree with TRBD2. From germline, CDR1 is SGHTA and CDR2 FQGNSA. The CDR3 loop spans 13 amino acids. V trimming: 4 bases; J trimming: 6 bases; junction bases outside the gene matches: 3. CDR3 residues: CASSSSGSGEQYF. DNA of the CDR3: TGTGCCAGCAGCTCTAGCGGGAGTGGCGAGCAGTACTTC.

The V call is TRBV4-2, the J call TRBJ2-4, with a possible D match to TRBD2 (5 bases). Trimming removed 1 base from V and 2 bases from J, with 9 bases in between. The CDR3 consists of 15 residues. Germline loops: CDR1 LGHNA, CDR2 YNFKEQ. The CDR3 nucleotides read TGTGCCAGCAGCCAAGCACGGGGTTCCAAAAACATTCAGTACTTC. It yields the protein CASSQARGSKNIQYF.

This chain joins TRBV5-1 and TRBJ2-1; D not resolved. The CDR3 consists of 13 residues. CDR1 SGHRS and CDR2 YFSETQ come from the germline V gene. V gave up 5 bases and J gave up 5 bases, with 11 bases separating them. The CDR3 DNA reads as TGCGCCAGCAGGTTTACCGAGAACAATGAGCAGTTCTTC. Protein: CASRFTENNEQFF.

The CDR3 region has the DNA TGTGCCAGCAGCTTAGGTATATCCAGGTTGGACGAGCAGTACTTC. Its translation is CASSLGISRLDEQYF. The chain employs TRBV11-3 and TRBJ2-7; D uncertain. Germline V gives CDR1 SGHNT, CDR2 YENEEA. Trimming removed 1 base at V and 5 bases at J, with 15 bases between. This CDR3 region has 15 residues.

The CDR3 region is CASSLEQQKVPHEQFF. The CDR3 nucleotides read TGTGCCAGCAGCTTAGAACAGCAGAAGGTTCCCCATGAGCAGTTCTTC. V usage is TRBV7-2 and J usage is TRBJ2-1; no reliable D call. The length of the CDR3 is 16 residues. The V and J ends lost 1 base and 8 bases respectively, with 18 bases between them. CDR1 is SGHTA and CDR2 is FQGNSA in the germline V gene.

The genes are TRBV12-3 or TRBV12-4 and TRBJ1-5; D is ambiguous. The CDR3 consists of 13 residues. The germline V and J ends were trimmed by 1 base and 6 bases, with 7 bases remaining between them. The CDR3 is CASSLGHLQPQHF. The CDR3, as DNA: TGTGCCAGCAGTTTAGGGCACCTTCAGCCCCAGCATTTT.